These 26 T cell receptor beta chains originate from one sample sequenced in a study of cytomegalovirus exposure and HLA in healthy donors. Profiled with immunoSEQ multiplex PCR; TCRdb holds only in-frame clones, not every one. Found here are 200,000 to 250,000 clones, approximately 90% of them singletons; the top ten hold around 1.1%. The material sequenced was PBMCs. The source is a woman younger than 35 in good health and CMV-seronegative.

The chain recombines TRBV7-3 with TRBJ2-2, with 8 bases lining up with TRBD2. This CDR3 comprises 15 residues. Germline V gives CDR1 SGHTA, CDR2 FQGTGA. After removal of 5 bases from V and 1 base from J, the junction contained 3 bases not matched to a gene. CDR3 DNA: TGTGCCAGCAGCAAACTAGCGGTGAACACCGGGGAGCTGTTTTTT. It is translated as CASSKLAVNTGELFF.

The rearrangement joins TRBV18 to TRBJ2-1; 9 nucleotides agree with TRBD2. CDR1 KGHSH and CDR2 LQKENI come from the germline V gene. The V and J ends lost 3 bases and 9 bases, in that order; junction bases with no gene match: 0. This CDR3 has 12 residues. The chain's CDR3 is CASSPREGEQFF. DNA of the CDR3: TGTGCCAGCTCACCGCGGGAGGGTGAGCAGTTCTTC.

The J gene is TRBJ2-1, the V gene TRBV6-1; the match to TRBD2 covers 12 bases. Germline lookup yields CDR1 MNHNS and CDR2 SASEGT. The CDR3 spans 14 residues. J gave up 6 bases and V 7 bases, and 4 bases lay outside the gene matches. CDR3 sequence: CASKGLAGPNEQFF. Here the CDR3 DNA reads TGTGCCAGCAAAGGACTAGCGGGGCCCAATGAGCAGTTCTTC.

The genes are TRBV7-9 and TRBJ1-5; D is perhaps TRBD1 (6 bases). This CDR3 contains 18 residues. The germline CDR1 and CDR2 sequences are SEHNR and FQNEAQ (reference sequence). The V end lost 5 bases, the J end lost 0 bases, and 20 bases lay between the germline ends. CDR3 protein: CASSPRDMDPDSNQPQHF. The CDR3, as DNA: TGTGCCAGCAGCCCCAGGGACATGGACCCCGATAGCAATCAGCCCCAGCATTTT.

The genes are TRBV4-1 and TRBJ2-3; 14 nucleotides match TRBD2. CDR3 length equals 19 residues. V shed 3 bases and J 4 bases; nucleotides not matched to a gene: 12. The germline V gene encodes CDR1 MGHRA and CDR2 YSYEKL. In nucleotides, the CDR3 is TGCGCCAGCAGCCATCCCCTAGGAGGGACTAGCGGGAGACCAGATACGCAGTATTTT. It is translated as CASSHPLGGTSGRPDTQYF.

The chain is built from TRBV25-1 and TRBJ1-1, with 8 bases fitting TRBD1. Per germline, CDR1 MGHDK and CDR2 SYGVNS. Unmatched junction bases numbered 4, after V lost 6 bases and J lost 4 bases. The CDR3 is 13 amino acids. The CDR3 loop reads CASRQGGATEAFF. Written as DNA, the CDR3 is TGTGCCAGCAGACAGGGGGGGGCCACTGAAGCTTTCTTT.

This clone was seen a single time. This CDR3 is also generated by other DNA sequences in the sample. The rearrangement uses TRBV6-1 and TRBJ1-5; possible D gene TRBD1, 5 bases. Germline CDR1 MNHNS, CDR2 SASEGT. The CDR3 is 13 amino acids. Between the trimmed V and J ends, which lost 4 bases and 5 bases, there was a span of 9 bases. In nucleotides, the CDR3 is TGTGCCAGCAGTGTCGGAGGGGATCAGCCCCAGCATTTT. The encoded protein is CASSVGGDQPQHF.

The sample holds one count of this clone. This sequence joins TRBV30 and TRBJ1-4; 9 bases map to TRBD1. The CDR3 sequence is 12 residues long. With V trimmed by 7 bases and J by 8 bases, 5 bases remained unmatched. Germline assignment: CDR1 GTSNPN and CDR2 SVGIG (reference sequence). The chain's CDR3 is CASGQGVEKLFF. CDR3 sequence (DNA): TGTGCCTCGGGACAGGGTGTCGAAAAACTGTTTTTT. Full variable domain (remainder filled in from reference TRBV30 and TRBJ1-4): SQTIHQWPATLVQPVGSPLSLECTVEGTSNPNLYWYRQAAGRGLQLLFYSVGIGQISSEVPQNLSASRPQDRQFILSSKKLLLSDSGFYLCASGQGVEKLFFGSGTQLSVL.

V is TRBV5-6 and J is TRBJ2-1; 11 bases match TRBD2. The CDR3 sequence is 16 residues long. Germline CDR1 and CDR2: SGHDT and YYEEEE. V lost 2 bases and J lost 8; bases outside the gene matches: 9. The CDR3 DNA is TGTGCCAGCAGCTTTAGCGGGAGGGCCGTCCTTGATGAGCAGTTCTTC. This gives the protein CASSFSGRAVLDEQFF.

The chain carries TRBV18 and TRBJ2-7, with 12 bases fitting TRBD2. Germline CDR1 is KGHSH and CDR2 is LQKENI. Trimming at V came to 2 bases and at J to 4 bases, leaving 6 bases not matched to a gene. CDR3 length: 16 residues. The CDR3 DNA follows: TGTGCCAGCTCACCAGGCCTAGCGGGAGGGAAGTACGAGCAGTACTTC. It yields the protein CASSPGLAGGKYEQYF.

This rearrangement joins TRBV29-1 to TRBJ1-1; tentatively, D is TRBD1 (5 bases). The CDR3 consists of 11 residues. Trimming pared 4 bases from V and 10 bases from J, leaving 13 bases between. The germline V gene encodes CDR1 SQVTM and CDR2 ANQGSEA. CDR3 loop: CSVVQGLVAFF. The CDR3 DNA is TGCAGCGTTGTCCAGGGATTAGTAGCTTTCTTT.

The V gene is TRBV27, the J gene TRBJ2-7, with 7 nucleotides matching TRBD1. Per germline, CDR1 MNHEY and CDR2 SMNVEV (reference sequence). The CDR3 has 14 residues. The ends lost 5 bases at V and 2 bases at J; junction bases unmatched: 6. The CDR3 DNA sequence: TGTGCCAGCAGTGTCGGACAGGCCCCCTACGAGCAGTACTTC. Its translation: CASSVGQAPYEQYF.

This chain uses TRBV29-1 with TRBJ1-2; 8 bases agree with TRBD1. V was clipped by 4 bases and J by 6 bases; unmatched bases: 19. The V gene's germline CDR1 is SQVTM and CDR2 ANQGSEA. This CDR3 spans 17 amino acids. Here the CDR3 reads CSVVPDRAQSRRNGYTF. The DNA for the CDR3 is TGCAGCGTTGTACCGGACAGGGCACAGTCACGTCGAAATGGCTACACCTTC. Based on the CDR3 plus reference TRBV29-1 and TRBJ1-2, the full variable domain is SAVISQKPSRDICQRGTSLTIQCQVDSQVTMMFWYRQQPGQSLTLIATANQGSEATYESGFVIDKFPISRPNLTFSTLTVSNMSPEDSSIYLCSVVPDRAQSRRNGYTFGSGTRLTVV.

V and J are TRBV11-2 and TRBJ1-3, with D unclear. Germline CDR1 SGHAT, CDR2 FQNNGV. Trimming removed 0 bases at V and 4 bases at J, with 7 bases between. This CDR3 is built from 14 residues. The CDR3: CASSLEVGGNTIYF. The CDR3, as DNA: TGTGCCAGCAGCTTAGAGGTTGGCGGAAACACCATATATTTT.

The CDR3 protein is CASSRDRGSPLHF. The DNA for the CDR3 is TGTGCCAGCAGTCGGGACAGAGGTTCACCCCTCCACTTT. The rearrangement joins TRBV2 to TRBJ1-6, with 7 bases fitting TRBD1. Germline V gives CDR1 SNHLY, CDR2 FYNNEI. The CDR3 has 13 amino acids. V was pared by 5 bases and J by 9 bases, with 4 bases of the junction left unmatched.

This chain links TRBV5-1 with TRBJ1-1, with D perhaps TRBD1 (6 bases). Per germline, CDR1 SGHRS and CDR2 YFSETQ. This CDR3 contains 16 residues. V shed 4 bases and J shed 1 base, with 17 bases lying between them. CDR3 coding DNA: TGCGCCAGCAGCCACTCCGGGAAGGGGGAGAACACTGAAGCTTTCTTT. It codes for CASSHSGKGENTEAFF.

This chain links TRBV5-1 with TRBJ2-7; unclear D gene. This CDR3 region has 15 residues. V lost 4 bases to trimming and J lost 1 base, with 15 bases between them. The germline V gene encodes CDR1 SGHRS and CDR2 YFSETQ. CDR3 protein: CASSREPKVSYEQYF. In nucleotides, the CDR3 is TGCGCCAGCAGCCGAGAGCCAAAAGTATCCTACGAGCAGTACTTC.

This chain joins TRBV5-1 and TRBJ1-1, with TRBD1 as a possible D gene (5 bases). Germline V lookup: CDR1 SGHRS, CDR2 YFSETQ. Trimming stripped 3 bases from V and 1 base from J, with 10 bases between. The CDR3 contains 14 residues. The CDR3 protein is CASSWTRSNTEAFF. The DNA for the CDR3 is TGCGCCAGCAGCTGGACACGCTCGAACACTGAAGCTTTCTTT. Together with reference TRBV5-1 and TRBJ1-1, the CDR3 gives the full variable domain: KAGVTQTPRYLIKTRGQQVTLSCSPISGHRSVSWYQQTPGQGLQFLFEYFSETQRNKGNFPGRFSGRQFSNSRSEMNVSTLELGDSALYLCASSWTRSNTEAFFGQGTRLTVV.

Only one count was recorded for this clone. The CDR3 here is CASSALGGGGTPTYEQYF. In DNA, the CDR3 is TGTGCCAGCAGTGCACTGGGGGGAGGAGGAACTCCGACCTACGAGCAGTACTTC. This chain links TRBV25-1 with TRBJ2-7, with D perhaps TRBD2 (6 bases). V was pared by 4 bases and J by 2 bases, with 24 bases between. In germline, CDR1 is MGHDK, CDR2 SYGVNS. This CDR3 contains 18 residues.

This chain uses TRBV6-5 with TRBJ2-2, with D hard to call. Trimming pared 0 bases from V and 8 bases from J, leaving 10 bases between. This CDR3 comprises 14 residues. CDR1 MNHEY and CDR2 SVGAGI come from the germline V gene. The CDR3 coding sequence is TGTGCCAGCAGTTACTCCTCTATCGGGGGGGAGCTGTTTTTT. Its protein is CASSYSSIGGELFF.

The CDR3: CASSYLWDRGREKLFF. As DNA, the CDR3 is TGTGCCAGCAGTTACCTATGGGACAGGGGGAGGGAAAAACTGTTTTTT. The V call is TRBV6-5, the J call TRBJ1-4; 11 nucleotides agree with TRBD1. CDR1 is MNHEY, CDR2 SVGAGI, per germline. The CDR3 extends over 16 amino acids. Unmatched junction bases numbered 7, after V lost 2 bases and J lost 8 bases.

The rearrangement joins TRBV5-4 to TRBJ2-7, with 9 bases matching TRBD1. The V gene's germline CDR1 is SGHNT and CDR2 YYREEE (reference sequence). The CDR3 consists of 17 residues. Trimming took 5 bases from V and 0 from J; bases not matched to a gene: 12. This CDR3 is CASSIEGTGLSSYEQYF. The CDR3 DNA reads as TGTGCCAGCAGTATAGAGGGGACAGGGTTGAGCTCCTACGAGCAGTACTTC. Combining the CDR3 with reference TRBV5-4 and TRBJ2-7 gives the whole variable domain ETGVTQSPTHLIKTRGQQVTLRCSSQSGHNTVSWYQQALGQGPQFIFQYYREEENGRGNFPPRFSGLQFPNYSSELNVNALELDDSALYLCASSIEGTGLSSYEQYFGPGTRLTVT.

The rearrangement links TRBV6-4 to TRBJ2-7; 7 bases are shared with TRBD1. Germline trimming cut 6 bases from V and 1 base from J; bases unmatched to any gene: 6. The CDR3 totals 14 residues. Germline CDR1 and CDR2: MRHNA and SNTAGT. The CDR3 DNA sequence: TGTGCCAGCAGCCAACAACAGGGGTCCTACGAGCAGTACTTC. Its translation: CASSQQQGSYEQYF.

DNA of the CDR3: TGTGCCAGCAGCCAACCCCCAGGTCAGCCCCAGCATTTT. It yields the protein CASSQPPGQPQHF. This chain connects TRBV6-5 to TRBJ1-5; D unresolved. Trimming shortened V by 6 bases and J by 6 bases, and 12 bases separated the two germline ends. Germline loops: CDR1 MNHEY, CDR2 SVGAGI. The CDR3 extends over 13 amino acids.

V is TRBV30 and J is TRBJ2-7; TRBD2 is a possible D gene (6 bases). The CDR3 contains 15 residues. CDR1 is GTSNPN and CDR2 is SVGIG in the germline V gene (reference sequence). V gave up 0 bases and J gave up 2 bases, with 14 bases separating them. The CDR3: CAWSVRREATYEQYF. CDR3 DNA sequence: TGTGCCTGGAGTGTACGTAGGGAGGCGACCTACGAGCAGTACTTC.

This clone turned up a few times. This chain uses TRBV10-1 with TRBJ1-5; D is unresolved. The germline V gene has CDR1 WNHNN and CDR2 SYGVQD (reference sequence). This CDR3 comprises 10 residues. V lost 11 bases to trimming and J lost 7 bases, with 9 bases between them. The chain's CDR3 is CAVREQPQHF. The CDR3 DNA follows: TGCGCCGTTCGGGAGCAGCCCCAGCATTTT.